A single sample is the source of the 17 T cell receptor beta chains below, sequenced in a study of T cells after yellow fever vaccination. TCRdb called the 5' RACE reads again in MiXCR, with one record for every CDR3 protein. The sample includes 510,000 or so distinct CDR3 sequences, 15% to 20% of them seen just once. The sample consisted of PBMCs, taken 15 days after the yellow fever booster vaccination. Every receptor here comes from a man aged 25-45 years who received the YFV17D yellow fever vaccine.

The chain is built from TRBV24-1 and TRBJ2-5, with TRBD1 matching over 7 bases. Germline CDR1 and CDR2: KGHDR and SFDVKD. The CDR3 consists of 15 residues. Losses at the gene ends were 0 bases for V and 5 bases for J; bases not matched to a gene: 5. CDR3 sequence: CATSDLRDRAETQYF. CDR3 sequence (DNA): TGTGCCACCAGTGATTTGCGAGACAGGGCGGAGACCCAGTACTTC.

This clonotype has just a few counts. The chain employs TRBV29-1 and TRBJ2-7; D unclear. Germline V gene sequence: CDR1 SQVTM, CDR2 ANQGSEA. Trimming took off 6 bases at V and 2 bases at J, with 14 bases between the two ends. This CDR3 contains 13 residues. The CDR3 sequence: CSVTEPAPYEQYF. CDR3 DNA: TGCAGCGTCACGGAACCCGCTCCCTACGAGCAGTACTTC.

The chain carries TRBV15 and TRBJ2-7; D is possibly TRBD1 or TRBD2 (5 bases each). The CDR3 is made up of 17 amino acids. Trimming pared 1 base from V and 4 bases from J, leaving 20 bases between. Germline V gives CDR1 LNHNV, CDR2 YYDKDF (reference sequence). The CDR3 protein is CATSRGAGRGRTYEQYF. DNA of the CDR3: TGTGCCACCAGCAGAGGAGCAGGGAGAGGGAGAACTTACGAGCAGTACTTC.

This clonotype was seen a few times. The chain recombines TRBV12-3 or TRBV12-4 with TRBJ2-7; TRBD2 matches at 8 bases. This CDR3 contains 15 residues. J lost 0 bases, V lost 5 bases, and 6 bases had no gene match. The CDR3 DNA sequence: TGTGCCAGCAGTCTGTTCGGGACTAGCTCCTACGAGCAGTACTTC. Its protein is CASSLFGTSSYEQYF.

This clonotype was seen only a few times. The V call is TRBV6-1, the J call TRBJ2-3, with D unclear. The germline V and J ends were trimmed by 4 bases and 0 bases, with 14 bases remaining between them. The CDR3 length is 16 residues. The V gene's germline CDR1 is MNHNS and CDR2 SASEGT. CDR3 sequence: CASSGGSFSSTDTQYF. The CDR3 region has the DNA TGTGCCAGCAGTGGGGGATCCTTTTCTAGCACAGATACGCAGTATTTT.

This chain uses TRBV18 with TRBJ2-5; no reliable D call. Germline V gene data show CDR1 as KGHSH and CDR2 as LQKENI. This CDR3 has 14 residues. V gave up 1 base and J gave up 5 bases, with 11 bases separating them. The CDR3 here is CASSPQRVEETQYF. In DNA, the CDR3 is TGTGCCAGCTCACCACAACGGGTCGAGGAGACCCAGTACTTC.

A few counts support this clonotype. The V gene is TRBV7-2, the J gene TRBJ2-3; maybe TRBD2 (5 bases). CDR1 and CDR2 (germline): SGHTA, FQGNSA. Trimming shortened V by 5 bases and J by 7 bases, and 16 bases separated the two germline ends. This CDR3 is built from 14 residues. The CDR3 nucleotides are TGTGCCAGCAGCCTGGACTTACTCTTATATACGCAGTATTTT. Translation: CASSLDLLLYTQYF.

This clonotype was counted only a few times. The chain combines TRBV10-3 with TRBJ2-5, with 7 bases identical to TRBD1. Germline lookup yields CDR1 ENHRY and CDR2 SYGVKD. The CDR3 sequence is 15 residues long. V lost 3 bases to trimming and J lost 0 bases; unmatched junction nucleotides: 4. The CDR3 region is CAISDSGTDQETQYF. The CDR3, as DNA: TGTGCCATCAGTGATTCCGGGACAGACCAAGAGACCCAGTACTTC.

The chain uses TRBV20-1 and TRBJ2-3, with D uncertain. CDR1 is DFQATT and CDR2 is SNEGSKA in the germline V gene (reference sequence). The V gene lost 5 bases and the J gene lost 2 bases, with 14 bases spanning the gap. This CDR3 comprises 14 residues. The CDR3 DNA follows: TGCAGTGCTTACTCCCAGACGGCCACAGATACGCAGTATTTT. The encoded protein is CSAYSQTATDTQYF.

V usage is TRBV12-3 or TRBV12-4 and J usage is TRBJ2-1; 8 positions agree with TRBD2. V trimming: 0 bases; J trimming: 3 bases; junction bases outside the gene matches: 4. CDR3 size: 16 residues. Here the CDR3 reads CASSLARLAGYNEQFF. DNA for the CDR3: TGTGCCAGCAGTTTAGCGCGCCTAGCGGGCTACAATGAGCAGTTCTTC.

The genes are TRBV29-1 and TRBJ2-7, with 7 bases matching TRBD2. In germline, CDR1 is SQVTM, CDR2 ANQGSEA. CDR3 length: 13 residues. V shed 5 bases, J shed 0 bases, and the junction held 4 bases outside the gene matches. The CDR3: CSVLLANSYEQYF. CDR3 sequence (DNA): TGCAGCGTTTTACTAGCGAACTCCTACGAGCAGTACTTC.

This clonotype was seen a few times. This chain uses TRBV20-1 with TRBJ2-1, with TRBD2 matching over 8 bases. The CDR3 has 15 amino acids. V lost 2 bases, J lost 3 bases, and 6 bases stayed unmatched. Germline-derived CDR1 and CDR2 are DFQATT and SNEGSKA (reference sequence). CDR3 region: CSARISGTLYNEQFF. DNA of the CDR3: TGCAGTGCTAGAATTAGCGGGACCCTCTACAATGAGCAGTTCTTC.

This clonotype was counted only a few times. The chain employs TRBV7-2 and TRBJ2-7; D gene ambiguous. CDR1 and CDR2 from the germline V gene are SGHTA and FQGNSA. This CDR3 is 13 amino acids long. The ends were cut back, 0 bases at V and 3 bases at J, with 6 bases in the middle. The CDR3 loop is CASSLALDYEQYF. In nucleotides, the CDR3 is TGTGCCAGCAGCTTAGCCTTAGACTACGAGCAGTACTTC.

V usage is TRBV18 and J usage is TRBJ1-1; unclear D gene. The CDR3 consists of 15 residues. Trimming removed 1 base at V and 3 bases at J, with 12 bases between. Germline V gene lookup returns CDR1 KGHSH and CDR2 LQKENI. CDR3 coding DNA: TGTGCCAGCTCACCACAGGGTCCCCCCGACACTGAAGCTTTCTTT. Amino acids: CASSPQGPPDTEAFF.

This chain uses TRBV7-2 with TRBJ2-1, with TRBD2 identical over 11 bases. J was trimmed by 3 bases and V by 8 bases; bases with no gene match: 6. This CDR3 has 15 residues. CDR1 and CDR2 from the germline V gene are SGHTA and FQGNSA. CDR3 in amino acids: CASSWGLADYNEQFF. The CDR3 coding sequence is TGTGCCAGCTCATGGGGACTAGCGGACTACAATGAGCAGTTCTTC.

The rearrangement joins TRBV24-1 to TRBJ2-3; D is unclear. Looked up from germline, CDR1 is KGHDR and CDR2 is SFDVKD. Deletions cut 2 bases from V and 4 bases from J, with 9 bases between. The CDR3 loop spans 14 amino acids. Here the CDR3 DNA reads TGTGCCACCAGTGATTCCCGGAGAGCAGATACGCAGTATTTT. Its protein is CATSDSRRADTQYF.

The chain links TRBV29-1 to TRBJ2-7; D not certain. The CDR3 has 14 amino acids. V lost 4 bases, J lost 3 bases, and 16 bases lay in between. Germline V CDR1 and CDR2: SQVTM, ANQGSEA. The CDR3 DNA follows: TGCAGCGTTGGCCTCGTTGGGCGACTCTACGAGCAGTACTTC. This encodes CSVGLVGRLYEQYF.